The 11 T cell receptor beta chains below all came from one sample that was sequenced in a study of shared T cell receptors in the human thymus. Libraries were prepared by immunoSEQ multiplex PCR; TCRdb keeps only in-frame clonotypes and omits some of them. In the table there are some 720,000 clones, 85% to 90% of which are singletons. Another study also made use of these data, one on human thymus T cells.

Sequencing was carried out using thymocytes. Receptor source: a boy under three years old with a congenital heart defect.

V gene TRBV5-6 combines with J gene TRBJ2-5, with TRBD2 identical over 11 bases. The CDR3 sequence is 16 residues long. With V trimmed by 3 bases and J by 5 bases, 9 bases remained unmatched. CDR1 and CDR2 (germline): SGHDT, YYEEEE. Here the CDR3 DNA reads TGTGCCAGCAGCTCATTAGCGGGAGGGCGTGTGGAGACCCAGTACTTC. This gives the protein CASSSLAGGRVETQYF. The full variable domain, with the rest looked up from reference TRBV5-6 and TRBJ2-5, is DAGVTQSPTHLIKTRGQQVTLRCSPKSGHDTVSWYQQALGQGPQFIFQYYEEEERQRGNFPDRFSGHQFPNYSSELNVNALLLGDSALYLCASSSLAGGRVETQYFGPGTRLLVL.

V and J are TRBV6-6 and TRBJ2-7; 12 bases are a match to TRBD2. This CDR3 is built from 16 residues. V lost 6 bases to trimming and J lost 0 bases; unmatched junction nucleotides: 6. The germline CDR1 and CDR2 sequences are MNHNY and SVGAGI (reference sequence). Here the CDR3 DNA reads TGTGCCAGCAGCAGGACTAGCGGGAAGAGCTCCTACGAGCAGTACTTC. Translating gives CASSRTSGKSSYEQYF.

This chain uses TRBV1 with TRBJ2-3; the DNA was not used to check the table's D call, TRBD2. TRBV1 is an annotated pseudogene. The CDR3 extends over 19 amino acids. The CDR3 loop is CTSSQDLSGERGWTDTQYF. CDR3 in DNA: TGCACCAGCAGCCAAGATTTGAGCGGGGAGAGGGGATGGACAGATACGCAGTATTTT.

The chain combines TRBV20-1 with TRBJ2-7, with D possibly matching TRBD1 (6 bases). The V gene's germline CDR1 is DFQATT and CDR2 SNEGSKA (reference sequence). CDR3 size: 10 residues. Trimming removed 6 bases at V and 5 bases at J, with 8 bases between. For the CDR3, the DNA is TGCAGTGCCCACAGGGACGAGCAGTACTTC. This gives the protein CSAHRDEQYF.

J is TRBJ2-5 and V is TRBV7-9; tentative D call: TRBD1 (6 bases). Trimming stripped 5 bases from V and 13 bases from J, with 11 bases between. This CDR3 is 10 amino acids long. The germline V gene encodes CDR1 SEHNR and CDR2 FQNEAQ (reference sequence). The CDR3 reads CASSAGAMYF. The CDR3 DNA reads TGTGCCAGCAGCGCAGGGGCGATGTACTTC. The full variable domain, in which reference TRBV7-9 and TRBJ2-5 provide the parts outside the CDR3, is DTGVSQNPRHKITKRGQNVTFRCDPISEHNRLYWYRQTLGQGPEFLTYFQNEAQLEKSRLLSDRFSAERPKGSFSTLEIQRTEQGDSAMYLCASSAGAMYFGPGTRLLVL.

The V gene is TRBV19, the J gene TRBJ2-5; TRBD1 might be the D (6 bases). Trimming shortened V by 5 bases and J by 4 bases, and 11 bases separated the two germline ends. CDR1 LNHDA and CDR2 SQIVND come from the germline V gene (reference sequence). The CDR3 covers 13 residues. The CDR3 DNA reads TGTGCCAGTAGTGGACAGATCGGAGAGACCCAGTACTTC. It encodes CASSGQIGETQYF.

The chain employs TRBV7-2 and TRBJ2-7, with D possibly TRBD2 on 5 matching bases. V was pared by 5 bases and J by 3 bases, with 17 bases between. The V gene's germline CDR1 is SGHTA and CDR2 FQGNSA. There are 15 residues in the CDR3. Here the CDR3 DNA reads TGTGCCAGCAGCGTCACCGACTACCCAAACTACGAGCAGTACTTC. This gives the protein CASSVTDYPNYEQYF.

This clone was seen only once. The genes are TRBV30 and TRBJ2-3; TRBD2 agrees at 10 bases. The junction had 27 bases not matched to a gene; V was cut back by 2 bases and J by 1 base. CDR1 is GTSNPN, CDR2 SVGIG, per germline (reference sequence). This CDR3 contains 23 residues. The CDR3 DNA is TGTGCCTGGAGTCTTCTTCCCGGGACTGGCGGACTAGCGGCACGTCGGGGCACAGATACGCAGTATTTT. This encodes CAWSLLPGTGGLAARRGTDTQYF.

CDR3 DNA: TGTGCCAGCAGCCCGGGACAAACATGGGACGAGCAGTACTTC. This translates into CASSPGQTWDEQYF. V and J are TRBV6-1 and TRBJ2-7; D is possibly TRBD1 (6 bases). CDR1 is MNHNS and CDR2 is SASEGT in the germline V gene. V was trimmed by 6 bases and J by 5 bases, leaving 17 bases between them. This CDR3 is built from 14 residues.

The J gene is TRBJ1-2, the V gene TRBV4-3; 9 bases match TRBD1. Germline V gives CDR1 LGHNA, CDR2 YSLEER. This CDR3 is 15 amino acids long. V lost 0 bases to trimming and J lost 5 bases; unmatched junction nucleotides: 4. CDR3 in DNA: TGCGCCAGCAGCCAAGAGGGGGGGACAGGGTATGGCTACACCTTC. Translated, it gives CASSQEGGTGYGYTF.

This chain connects TRBV27 to TRBJ2-7; TRBD2 is a possible D gene (5 bases). The germline CDR1 and CDR2 sequences are MNHEY and SMNVEV (reference sequence). This CDR3 has 13 amino acids. Deletions cut 2 bases from V and 7 bases from J, with 12 bases between. CDR3 protein: CASSLRSGGEQYF. CDR3 sequence (DNA): TGTGCCAGCAGTTTAAGGTCGGGCGGGGAGCAGTACTTC.